Listed below are T cell receptor beta chains from one sample, sequenced in a study of shared clonotypes between healthy human individuals. Generated by immunoSEQ multiplex PCR, the TCRdb table keeps only in-frame clones and is missing some. The sample has approximately 320,000 clones; 87% are singletons. Sequenced input: memory CD8+ T cells sorted from blood. The receptors originated from a man aged 18 to 35 in good health. CDR3s leave out the opening cysteine and the closing phenylalanine or tryptophan.

TRBJ1-5 TRBV28 ASSSWTEVYSNQPQH
TRBJ2-7 TRBV5-1 ASSLGLDPAYEQY
TRBJ1-1 TRBV11-3 ASSLSRSGKNTEAF
TRBJ2-3 TRBV4-2 ASSQVRDVDTQY
TRBJ2-7 TRBV7-2 ASSPERGTTYEQY
TRBJ2-5 TRBV7-9 ASSLRGVETQY
TRBJ2-1 TRBV27 ASTSPRLPHNEQF
TRBJ1-2 TRBV7-6 AVGTGAFGYT
TRBJ2-2 TRBV25-1 ASSEWRGFGTGELF
TRBJ1-2 TRBV7-9 ASSPGPNIPYGYT
TRBJ2-1 TRBV18 ASSKGGRASYNEQF
TRBJ2-1 TRBV5-4 ASTPPGGVYNEQF
TRBJ1-6 TRBV5-4 ASSLSPEGRSPLH
TRBJ1-1 TRBV11-2 ASSLGDYTEAF
TRBJ2-2 TRBV27 ASSPAGGGGGELF
TRBJ2-3 TRBV5-6 ASSLPRTTSTDTQY
TRBJ2-7 TRBV29-1 SAGTGEDEQY
TRBJ2-1 TRBV6-5 ASSYWGETGNEQF
TRBJ2-3 TRBV7-6 ASSSGGGWYTDTQY
TRBJ1-2 TRBV27 ASSSTGVWWVGGYT
TRBJ2-5 TRBV28 ASSLLLGETQY
TRBJ2-3 TRBV30 AWNKGASSTDTQY
TRBJ2-7 TRBV7-8 ASSLGYLVEREGGEQY
TRBJ2-7 TRBV2 ASSDGMMGYEQY
TRBJ2-5 TRBV2 ASSLPNDGTYQETQY
TRBJ2-7 TRBV7-2 ASSLTLAGGYEQY
TRBJ1-2 TRBV6-5 ASSYPGQGEAGYT
TRBJ1-2 TRBV5-1 ASSRAGATLYGYT
TRBJ2-7 TRBV6-1 ASIDSDTYEQY
TRBJ2-1 TRBV30 AWSVLGFAEQF
TRBJ2-7 TRBV6-1 ASSARGRYEQY
TRBJ1-6 TRBV7-9 ASSLGPAYNSPLH
TRBJ2-1 TRBV6-6 ASSYTGGSEQF
TRBJ1-2 TRBV4-1 ASSQEDRNAGPYGYT
TRBJ2-7 TRBV10-1 ASSELYEQY
TRBJ2-7 TRBV7-9 ASSLAAQGPYEQY
TRBJ2-1 TRBV5-6 ASSFGASGSNNEQF
TRBJ1-4 TRBV6-1 ASSRQALVEKLF
TRBJ2-5 TRBV4-1 ASSQVRVEETQY
TRBJ1-5 TRBV15 ATSRDLWGQGYQPQH
TRBJ2-1 TRBV9 ASSVLVGGRYNEQF
TRBJ1-4 TRBV30 AWTTGTVEEKLF
TRBJ2-1 TRBV5-6 ASSLGLAERNEQF
TRBJ2-2 TRBV4-2 ASSPIAFGELF
TRBJ2-5 TRBV7-9 ASGPTGYAQTQY
TRBJ2-5 TRBV19 ASNLSPGQESQY
TRBJ2-1 TRBV7-9 ASSRQSTGSAYNEQF
TRBJ2-3 TRBV2 ASSRRGTAPDTQY
TRBJ1-1 TRBV6-6 ASSEIQGLRTEAF
TRBJ2-7 TRBV5-1 ASSNSYEQY
TRBJ1-4 TRBV7-9 ASSSGTGNEKLF
TRBJ2-1 TRBV30 AWTGLAGGQYNEQF
TRBJ1-6 TRBV5-4 ASSLGPRVYNSPLH